Detailed here is one T cell receptor (beta chain). Its antigen is not known. Each CDR3 protein is one row after TCRdb ran MiXCR on the 5' RACE reads. The sample has roughly 100,000 distinct CDR3 sequences, less than 15% seen once. This record belongs to a study of early T cells in non-severe SARS-CoV-2 infection. The wider study: Bulk RNA isolated from unsorted whole blood underwent sequencing; chains were not paired.

General study findings and limits: Comparison of clonotypes with VDJdb favored anti-spike CD8 responses while missing private and CD4 specificities.

This receptor was obtained from an adult who was a healthcare worker with PCR-confirmed SARS-CoV-2 infection or an uninfected control (not recorded which). Source material: whole blood.

Here the CDR3 DNA reads TGTGCCAGCAGCTTAGAGACAGGATCCTTTCATTACGAGCAGTACTTC. Translation: CASSLETGSFHYEQYF. The rearrangement uses TRBV11-2 and TRBJ2-7, with D tentatively TRBD1 (6 bases). CDR1 is SGHAT, CDR2 FQNNGV, per germline. This CDR3 contains 16 residues. V was pared by 0 bases and J by 4 bases, with 16 bases between.